A single sample gave rise to the 30 T cell receptor beta chains below, sequenced in a study of CD4 T cells in relation to SARS-CoV-2 and coronaviruses. The method was immunoSEQ multiplex PCR; TCRdb's version includes in-frame clones alone and lacks a portion of them. The sample has some 11,000 clones, around four fifths seen once. The unexposed donors gave CD4+ T cells in 2011-2018, prior to COVID-19. Isolation of CD4+ T cells took place after about 9 days in culture. Their cognate antigens are unknown. Sequencing used CD4+ T cells from PBMCs, cultured in vitro. These receptors were collected from a human donor in good health.

The chain couples TRBV5-1 to TRBJ2-5; D could derive from TRBD1 or TRBD2 (5 bases each). The CDR3 contains 14 residues. The germline V and J ends were trimmed by 4 bases and 1 base, with 11 bases remaining between them. Germline lookup yields CDR1 SGHRS and CDR2 YFSETQ. The CDR3 DNA is TGCGCCAGCAGCGGGGGACCGTCCCAAGAGACCCAGTACTTC. The encoded protein is CASSGGPSQETQYF.

V gene TRBV9 combines with J gene TRBJ1-3; D unresolved. The CDR3 length is 12 residues. The germline V and J ends were trimmed by 4 bases and 4 bases, with 6 bases remaining between them. Germline V gene data show CDR1 as SGDLS and CDR2 as YYNGEE. CDR3 amino acids: CASSPGGNTIYF. DNA for the CDR3: TGTGCCAGCAGCCCGGGGGGAAACACCATATATTTT.

This rearrangement joins TRBV14 to TRBJ1-1; no reliable D call. Per germline, CDR1 SGHDN and CDR2 FVKESK. The CDR3 has 14 amino acids. Trimming removed 1 base from V and 6 bases from J, with 12 bases in between. In nucleotides, the CDR3 is TGTGCCAGCAGCCAAGGAACTACGGGAGCTGAAGCTTTCTTT. Protein: CASSQGTTGAEAFF.

In DNA, the CDR3 is TGTGCCAGCAGCTTTCAGGGCGTTAGCTCTGGAAACACCATATATTTT. This codes for CASSFQGVSSGNTIYF. V usage is TRBV5-8 and J usage is TRBJ1-3, with a possible D match to TRBD1 (5 bases). The CDR3 length is 16 residues. V lost 2 bases and J 0 bases, leaving 12 bases between the germline ends. Per the germline V gene, CDR1 is SGHTS and CDR2 is YDEGEE.

The chain combines TRBV3-1 (or the pseudogene TRBV3-2) with TRBJ2-3, with TRBD2 identical over 8 bases. J gave up 1 base and V 4 bases, and 4 bases lay outside the gene matches. The CDR3 sequence is 15 residues long. The germline V gene has CDR1 LGHDT and CDR2 YNNKEL (reference sequence). The CDR3 nucleotides are TGTGCCAGCAGCCGCATGACTAGCGGCACAGATACGCAGTATTTT. Its protein product is CASSRMTSGTDTQYF.

This clone was counted between two and nine times. The genes are TRBV7-8 and TRBJ2-2, with TRBD2 matching over 9 bases. The CDR3 runs to 16 residues. Germline values: CDR1 SGHVS, CDR2 FQNEAQ. The V gene end was trimmed by 4 bases and the J gene end by 2 bases; junction bases not matched to a gene: 5. As DNA, the CDR3 is TGTGCCAGCAGCTGGGGCGGGGGGGAAAACACCGGGGAGCTGTTTTTT. This translates into CASSWGGGENTGELFF.

This clone was picked up one time. The gene calls are TRBV6-1 and TRBJ1-5; D is uncertain. Germline lookup yields CDR1 MNHNS and CDR2 SASEGT. Trimming left V 4 bases short and J 0 bases short, with 16 bases between. CDR3 size: 17 residues. The CDR3 protein is CASSASPTVYSNQPQHF. The CDR3 DNA reads as TGTGCCAGCAGTGCCTCCCCGACTGTTTATAGCAATCAGCCCCAGCATTTT.

This sequence joins TRBV9 and TRBJ2-1; D uncertain. Between the trimmed V and J ends, which lost 0 bases and 4 bases, there was a span of 5 bases. This CDR3 has 13 amino acids. Per germline, CDR1 SGDLS and CDR2 YYNGEE. The CDR3 DNA reads as TGTGCCAGCAGCGTAGCAGATTACAATGAGCAGTTCTTC. It codes for CASSVADYNEQFF.

This clone is termed large. This sequence joins TRBV6-2 or TRBV6-3 and TRBJ2-2; the D gene is possibly TRBD1 (5 bases). Trimming shortened V by 7 bases and J by 4 bases, and 22 bases separated the two germline ends. The CDR3 has 17 amino acids. The germline gives CDR1 MNHEY, CDR2 SVGEGT. This chain's CDR3 is CASNPFQGSVGTGELFF. CDR3 in DNA: TGTGCCAGCAACCCATTTCAGGGATCGGTTGGCACCGGGGAGCTGTTTTTT.

V and J are TRBV10-3 and TRBJ1-4, with D perhaps matching TRBD1 (6 bases). The CDR3 runs 14 residues. V was shortened by 6 bases and J by 5 bases, with 13 bases between the two germline ends. Germline assignment: CDR1 ENHRY and CDR2 SYGVKD. The CDR3 loop is CAISEQGLNEKLFF. The CDR3 nucleotides are TGTGCCATCAGCGAACAGGGATTAAATGAAAAACTGTTTTTT.

This chain connects TRBV11-2 to TRBJ2-1; 11 bases align to TRBD2. Germline assignment: CDR1 SGHAT and CDR2 FQNNGV. The CDR3 covers 16 residues. Losses at the gene ends were 5 bases for V and 6 bases for J; bases not matched to a gene: 9. CDR3 in DNA: TGTGCCAGCAGCCCTGGAGTCCTAGCGGGAGGCAATGAGCAGTTCTTC. Translated: CASSPGVLAGGNEQFF. The variable domain in full, with the rest retrieved from reference TRBV11-2 and TRBJ2-1, is EAGVAQSPRYKIIEKRQSVAFWCNPISGHATLYWYQQILGQGPKLLIQFQNNGVVDDSQLPKDRFSAERLKGVDSTLKIQPAKLEDSAVYLCASSPGVLAGGNEQFFGPGTRLTVL.

The genes are TRBV4-1 and TRBJ1-3; no reliable D call. Trimming took off 4 bases at V and 0 bases at J, with 7 bases between the two ends. The germline CDR1 and CDR2 sequences are MGHRA and YSYEKL. The length of the CDR3 is 14 residues. As DNA, the CDR3 is TGCGCCAGCAGCCCAATAAACTCTGGAAACACCATATATTTT. Its translation is CASSPINSGNTIYF.

The chain has TRBV3-1 (or the pseudogene TRBV3-2) and TRBJ2-7; TRBD1 matches at 10 bases. Trimming took 1 base from V and 3 from J; bases not matched to a gene: 6. Germline CDR1 LGHDT, CDR2 YNNKEL (reference sequence). There are 16 residues in the CDR3. In nucleotides, the CDR3 is TGTGCCAGCAGCCAAGTGACAGGGGGCTTTGGCTACGAGCAGTACTTC. It is translated as CASSQVTGGFGYEQYF.

The chain is built from TRBV12-5 and TRBJ2-6, with D perhaps TRBD1 (5 bases). Germline CDR1 LGHNT, CDR2 FRNRAP. The length of the CDR3 is 15 residues. V lost 6 bases to trimming and J lost 4 bases, with 13 bases between them. CDR3 sequence: CASGLGDPGANVLTF. In DNA, the CDR3 is TGTGCTAGTGGCCTAGGGGATCCGGGGGCCAACGTCCTGACTTTC. The full variable domain, in which reference TRBV12-5 and TRBJ2-6 provide the parts outside the CDR3, is DARVTQTPRHKVTEMGQEVTMRCQPILGHNTVFWYRQTMMQGLELLAYFRNRAPLDDSGMPKDRFSAEMPDATLATLKIQPSEPRDSAVYFCASGLGDPGANVLTFGAGSRLTVL.

This rearrangement joins TRBV4-3 to TRBJ1-4; a possible D gene is TRBD1 (5 bases). V lost 0 bases and J 4 bases, leaving 24 bases between the germline ends. This CDR3 comprises 20 residues. The germline V gene encodes CDR1 LGHNA and CDR2 YSLEER. CDR3 sequence: CASSQDVGGFLTANNEKLFF. Written as DNA, the CDR3 is TGCGCCAGCAGCCAAGATGTGGGGGGGTTCCTGACCGCGAATAATGAAAAACTGTTTTTT.

The CDR3 protein is CASSEGGHTDTQYF. DNA for the CDR3: TGTGCCAGCAGTGAAGGCGGCCACACAGATACGCAGTATTTT. The chain recombines TRBV25-1 with TRBJ2-3; D remains unclear. Germline assignment: CDR1 MGHDK and CDR2 SYGVNS. The V end was cut by 2 bases, the J end by 2 bases, with 8 bases between. The CDR3 length is 14 residues.

The chain links TRBV6-2 or TRBV6-3 to TRBJ2-3, with 10 bases fitting TRBD2. Germline-derived CDR1 and CDR2 are MNHEY and SVGEGT. V lost 2 bases, J lost 6 bases, and 11 bases stayed unmatched. The CDR3 spans 17 residues. The CDR3 loop reads CASSYLGLAGVGDTQYF. In DNA form, the CDR3 reads TGTGCCAGCAGTTACCTCGGGCTAGCGGGAGTGGGTGATACGCAGTATTTT.

The V gene is TRBV5-1, the J gene TRBJ2-6, with D maybe TRBD1 (5 bases). V was trimmed by 0 bases and J by 0 bases, leaving 10 bases between them. Germline CDR1 and CDR2: SGHRS and YFSETQ. There are 17 residues in the CDR3. The CDR3 DNA reads TGCGCCAGCAGCTTGGGAGACAGCCTCTCTGGGGCCAACGTCCTGACTTTC. Protein sequence: CASSLGDSLSGANVLTF.

This sequence joins TRBV3-1 (or the pseudogene TRBV3-2) and TRBJ2-7, with a tentative D call TRBD1 (6 bases). The germline gives CDR1 LGHDT, CDR2 YNNKEL (reference sequence). The V end was cut by 0 bases, the J end by 2 bases, with 14 bases between. The CDR3 runs 16 residues. In DNA form, the CDR3 reads TGTGCCAGCAGCCAAGATTGGTCCGACAGGCCCTACGAGCAGTACTTC. Translated: CASSQDWSDRPYEQYF.

The chain combines TRBV7-2 with TRBJ2-7, with D maybe TRBD1 (5 bases). Trimming shortened V by 8 bases and J by 5 bases, and 16 bases separated the two germline ends. CDR1 and CDR2 (germline): SGHTA, FQGNSA. The CDR3 contains 13 residues. The CDR3 DNA sequence: TGTGCCAGCGATAGTGGCCTGGGGCACGAGCAGTACTTC. This translates into CASDSGLGHEQYF.

This chain connects TRBV9 to TRBJ2-5, with D possibly matching TRBD2 (6 bases). CDR1 and CDR2 from the germline V gene are SGDLS and YYNGEE. The V and J ends lost 2 bases and 1 base respectively, with 12 bases between them. The CDR3 covers 15 residues. CDR3 loop: CASSVTGAFQETQYF. The CDR3 DNA follows: TGTGCCAGCAGCGTGACGGGAGCCTTCCAAGAGACCCAGTACTTC.

The chain links TRBV5-1 to TRBJ2-7, with a possible D match to TRBD1 (6 bases). Germline V CDR1 and CDR2: SGHRS, YFSETQ. This CDR3 is built from 14 residues. The V end was cut by 4 bases, the J end by 2 bases, with 13 bases between. The CDR3 region has the DNA TGCGCCAGCAGCCCGGTAGGGGGTGCCTACGAGCAGTACTTC. Protein product: CASSPVGGAYEQYF.

Turning to this clone: Other DNA sequences in the same sample also yield this CDR3. The chain has TRBV7-3 and TRBJ2-6; D may be TRBD1 (5 bases). There are 17 residues in the CDR3. CDR1 and CDR2 (germline): SGHTA, FQGTGA. V was trimmed by 1 base and J by 0 bases, leaving 10 bases between them. CDR3 nucleotide sequence: TGTGCCAGCAGCTTAAGGGGCTCATCCTCTGGGGCCAACGTCCTGACTTTC. It specifies CASSLRGSSSGANVLTF.

The chain joins TRBV18 to TRBJ2-6; possible D gene TRBD2, 5 bases. Trimming removed 3 bases at V and 0 bases at J, with 12 bases between. Germline CDR1 and CDR2: KGHSH and LQKENI. The CDR3 extends over 17 amino acids. CDR3 region: CASSPSGFSSGANVLTF. The DNA for the CDR3 is TGTGCCAGCTCACCTTCGGGATTCAGCTCTGGGGCCAACGTCCTGACTTTC.

The DNA of the CDR3 is TGTGCCAGTAGTATTCTAATCGGTCGGACCCAGTACTTC. It encodes CASSILIGRTQYF. The chain couples TRBV19 to TRBJ2-5, with unresolved D. The CDR3 spans 13 residues. CDR1 is LNHDA and CDR2 is SQIVND in the germline V gene (reference sequence). V was trimmed by 3 bases and J by 7 bases, leaving 12 bases between them.

This clone was observed a handful of times. This chain joins TRBV11-2 and TRBJ2-3; D ambiguous. V was trimmed by 3 bases and J by 5 bases, leaving 6 bases between them. The CDR3 loop spans 12 amino acids. The germline CDR1 and CDR2 sequences are SGHAT and FQNNGV. The CDR3 nucleotides read TGTGCCAGCAGCTTTCTACAAGATACGCAGTATTTT. Protein sequence: CASSFLQDTQYF.

The chain uses TRBV27 and TRBJ1-2; D perhaps matches TRBD1 (6 bases). Germline CDR1 MNHEY, CDR2 SMNVEV (reference sequence). CDR3 length equals 13 residues. V dropped 6 bases and J dropped 5 bases, with 13 bases sitting between them. CDR3 in DNA: TGTGCCAGCAGACAGGGCCCTGCTTATGGCTACACCTTC. Its protein product is CASRQGPAYGYTF.

The table lists this clone with a few counts. This chain connects TRBV11-2 to TRBJ1-6, with D possibly TRBD1 on 6 matching bases. Germline V gives CDR1 SGHAT, CDR2 FQNNGV. Trimming took off 4 bases at V and 11 bases at J, with 15 bases between the two ends. This CDR3 is built from 14 residues. CDR3 DNA sequence: TGTGCCAGCAGCTCCAGTGGGGGGGGCCCACCCCTCCACTTT. Its protein is CASSSSGGGPPLHF.

The CDR3 nucleotides read TGTGCCAGCAGTTGGGACAGGGGATATGGCTACACCTTC. It codes for CASSWDRGYGYTF. The chain uses TRBV6-5 and TRBJ1-2; 10 nucleotides agree with TRBD1. Looked up from germline, CDR1 is MNHEY and CDR2 is SVGAGI. The CDR3 has 13 amino acids. Losses at the gene ends were 4 bases for V and 5 bases for J; bases not matched to a gene: 1.

The chain employs TRBV11-3 and TRBJ2-1; D gene ambiguous. V was trimmed by 3 bases and J by 0 bases, leaving 15 bases between them. This CDR3 is built from 17 residues. Germline V gene lookup returns CDR1 SGHNT and CDR2 YENEEA. For the CDR3, the DNA is TGTGCCAGCAGCTTTGGGCTAGGCGCGAGCTCCTACAATGAGCAGTTCTTC. Translating gives CASSFGLGASSYNEQFF.